These 30 T cell receptor beta chains originate from one sample sequenced in a study of T cell responses to AZD1222 COVID-19 vaccine. The protocol was immunoSEQ multiplex PCR, while the TCRdb copy is restricted to in-frame clones and leaves out a portion. The profile shows some 110,000 clones, roughly 84% of them singletons. The source material was peripheral blood, sampled on day 0 of AZD1222 vaccination. All receptors derive from an adult in good health.

The chain combines TRBV28 with TRBJ1-5; 7 nucleotides match TRBD1. Trimming cost V 9 bases and J 1 base; bases outside gene matches: 9. The CDR3 has 15 amino acids. Germline CDR1 reads MDHEN; CDR2 reads SYDVKM. CDR3 bases: TGTGCCAGTCGTTTAACAGGGGAAAGCAATCAGCCCCAGCATTTT. Amino acid sequence: CASRLTGESNQPQHF.

This chain joins TRBV5-1 and TRBJ2-5, with no clear D. The length of the CDR3 is 12 residues. The V and J ends lost 2 bases and 5 bases respectively, with 7 bases between them. Germline values: CDR1 SGHRS, CDR2 YFSETQ. DNA of the CDR3: TGCGCCAGCAGCTTCGACTCGGAGACCCAGTACTTC. Its translation: CASSFDSETQYF.

The chain combines TRBV7-3 with TRBJ2-7; D uncertain. Germline V gene sequence: CDR1 SGHTA, CDR2 FQGTGA. Deletions cut 4 bases from V and 6 bases from J, with 7 bases between. The CDR3 spans 11 residues. In DNA, the CDR3 is TGTGCCAGCAGCTCCCCGGGCGAGCAGTACTTC. This translates into CASSSPGEQYF.

This clone was observed a handful of times. The genes are TRBV27 and TRBJ1-2; TRBD1 might be the D (6 bases). The length of the CDR3 is 13 residues. Germline values: CDR1 MNHEY, CDR2 SMNVEV (reference sequence). V was trimmed by 5 bases and J by 3 bases, leaving 10 bases between them. The CDR3 protein is CASSRDTDYGYTF. CDR3 nucleotide sequence: TGTGCCAGCAGTCGGGACACTGACTATGGCTACACCTTC.

The chain employs TRBV6-5 and TRBJ1-2; D uncertain. Germline CDR1 reads MNHEY; CDR2 reads SVGAGI. Trimming took 0 bases from V and 0 from J, leaving 2 bases between them. CDR3 length: 13 amino acids. CDR3 nucleotide sequence: TGTGCCAGCAGTTACTCGGCTAACTATGGCTACACCTTC. The encoded protein is CASSYSANYGYTF.

The chain couples TRBV3-1 (or the pseudogene TRBV3-2) to TRBJ2-1, with a possible D match to TRBD2 (5 bases). Germline V gene lookup returns CDR1 LGHDT and CDR2 YNNKEL (reference sequence). The CDR3 runs 13 residues. Trimming removed 4 bases at V and 8 bases at J, with 12 bases between. The CDR3 region is CASSLTGVDEQFF. In nucleotides, the CDR3 is TGTGCCAGCAGCCTCACCGGGGTAGATGAGCAGTTCTTC.

This clone has just one count. The V call is TRBV10-2, the J call TRBJ2-1, with TRBD2 matching 14 bases. The germline gives CDR1 WSHSY, CDR2 SAAADI. The CDR3 totals 13 residues. J lost 9 bases, V lost 10 bases, and 5 bases had no gene match. The CDR3 region has the DNA TGCGCCACCCGACTAGCGGGAGGGATTGAGCAGTTCTTC. Protein sequence: CATRLAGGIEQFF.

V usage is TRBV19 and J usage is TRBJ2-1; 8 nucleotides line up with TRBD1. In germline, CDR1 is LNHDA, CDR2 SQIVND (reference sequence). The CDR3 length is 18 residues. The junction had 15 bases not matched to a gene; V was cut back by 4 bases and J by 4 bases. CDR3 in amino acids: CASSRQGPLQGRYNEQFF. Written as DNA, the CDR3 is TGTGCCAGTAGTAGACAGGGGCCACTACAGGGACGTTACAATGAGCAGTTCTTC.

This clone was found once. The rearrangement links TRBV27 to TRBJ1-5, with D unclear. The germline gives CDR1 MNHEY, CDR2 SMNVEV (reference sequence). The ends were cut back, 5 bases at V and 0 bases at J, with 8 bases in the middle. This CDR3 region has 14 residues. Here the CDR3 DNA reads TGTGCCAGCAGTCCGTACGTTAGCAATCAGCCCCAGCATTTT. Translated, it gives CASSPYVSNQPQHF.

This chain joins TRBV7-2 and TRBJ2-1, with 9 bases matching TRBD2. The ends lost 5 bases at V and 10 bases at J; junction bases unmatched: 12. The CDR3 totals 15 residues. Germline V gene sequence: CDR1 SGHTA, CDR2 FQGNSA. As DNA, the CDR3 is TGTGCCAGCAGCCCCCGATGGCTAGCGGGGAGCGAGCAGTTCTTC. Translating gives CASSPRWLAGSEQFF.

J is TRBJ2-7 and V is TRBV6-6, with TRBD2 identical over 8 bases. CDR1 MNHNY and CDR2 SVGAGI come from the germline V gene (reference sequence). The CDR3 runs 13 residues. Unmatched junction bases numbered 10, after V lost 6 bases and J lost 9 bases. CDR3 region: CASRATSGSGQYF. Written as DNA, the CDR3 is TGTGCCAGCAGGGCCACTAGCGGCTCTGGGCAGTACTTC.

The chain employs TRBV20-1 and TRBJ1-5; 10 bases are a match to TRBD1. In germline, CDR1 is DFQATT, CDR2 SNEGSKA (reference sequence). The CDR3 is 15 residues long. The J segment lost 3 bases and the V segment lost 3 bases, leaving 5 bases of the junction unmatched. As DNA, the CDR3 is TGCAGTGCTAGTGGGGACAGGGGCACCAATCAGCCCCAGCATTTT. Translation gives CSASGDRGTNQPQHF.

The rearrangement uses TRBV7-9 and TRBJ2-1; 7 bases agree with TRBD2. With 1 base clipped from V and 8 bases from J, the junction kept 8 bases outside the gene matches. The CDR3 length is 15 residues. From germline, CDR1 is SEHNR and CDR2 FQNEAQ (reference sequence). CDR3 DNA: TGTGCCAGCAGCTTAGAGGTCGGGAGGACCGATGAGCAGTTCTTC. Translation gives CASSLEVGRTDEQFF. The full variable domain, in which reference TRBV7-9 and TRBJ2-1 provide the parts outside the CDR3, is DTGVSQNPRHKITKRGQNVTFRCDPISEHNRLYWYRQTLGQGPEFLTYFQNEAQLEKSRLLSDRFSAERPKGSFSTLEIQRTEQGDSAMYLCASSLEVGRTDEQFFGPGTRLTVL.

The J gene is TRBJ1-3, the V gene TRBV10-3; possible D gene TRBD1, 6 bases. The CDR3 has 14 residues. V was cut by 6 bases and J by 0 bases, with 9 bases left in between. Looked up from germline, CDR1 is ENHRY and CDR2 is SYGVKD. The CDR3 nucleotides read TGTGCCATCAGGGACAGCTCCTCTGGAAACACCATATATTTT. Translated: CAIRDSSSGNTIYF.

The chain uses TRBV2 and TRBJ1-3; no clear D. From germline, CDR1 is SNHLY and CDR2 FYNNEI. CDR3 size: 14 residues. The V end lost 8 bases, the J end lost 2 bases, and 13 bases lay between the germline ends. This CDR3 is CASGRVIAGNTIYF. CDR3 in DNA: TGTGCCAGCGGGAGGGTCATTGCTGGAAACACCATATATTTT.

The V gene is TRBV6-2 or TRBV6-3, the J gene TRBJ2-7; D remains unclear. Trimming took off 4 bases at V and 3 bases at J, with 10 bases between the two ends. The CDR3 consists of 13 residues. Germline V CDR1 and CDR2: MNHEY, SVGEGT. The CDR3 DNA sequence: TGTGCCAGCAGTTGGGCGGCGCACTACGAGCAGTACTTC. This codes for CASSWAAHYEQYF.

The chain recombines TRBV20-1 with TRBJ1-2; D not certain. The V and J ends lost 2 bases and 8 bases respectively, with 9 bases between them. The CDR3 totals 11 residues. Germline CDR1 and CDR2: DFQATT and SNEGSKA (reference sequence). CDR3 DNA sequence: TGCAGTGCTAGAATAGTTAGAGGCTACACCTTC. Translated: CSARIVRGYTF.

The V call is TRBV7-2, the J call TRBJ2-7; 12 nucleotides line up with TRBD1. The V and J ends lost 5 bases and 7 bases, in that order; junction bases with no gene match: 12. The V gene's germline CDR1 is SGHTA and CDR2 FQGNSA. The CDR3 extends over 16 amino acids. CDR3 amino acids: CASSIQPGQGAVEQYF. The CDR3 DNA sequence: TGTGCCAGCAGCATCCAGCCGGGACAGGGGGCTGTAGAGCAGTACTTC.

The table lists this clone with a count of one. The chain recombines TRBV11-2 with TRBJ1-1; D is possibly TRBD1 (6 bases). Trimming stripped 3 bases from V and 2 bases from J, with 13 bases between. The germline V gene encodes CDR1 SGHAT and CDR2 FQNNGV. The CDR3 is 15 amino acids. The CDR3 loop reads CASSFRQDFNTEAFF. For the CDR3, the DNA is TGTGCCAGCAGCTTCAGACAGGATTTTAACACTGAAGCTTTCTTT.

The V and J genes are TRBV28 and TRBJ2-1; D unclear. Germline V lookup: CDR1 MDHEN, CDR2 SYDVKM. The germline V and J ends were trimmed by 6 bases and 0 bases, with 15 bases remaining between them. This CDR3 has 16 residues. This CDR3 reads CASRTAAESSYNEQFF. CDR3 DNA: TGTGCCAGCAGGACGGCGGCGGAAAGCTCCTACAATGAGCAGTTCTTC.

The chain employs TRBV28 and TRBJ2-5; D is ambiguous. In germline, CDR1 is MDHEN, CDR2 SYDVKM. The CDR3 runs to 15 residues. V was pared by 5 bases and J by 2 bases, with 15 bases between. CDR3 sequence reads: CASSRRLRPQETQYF. In DNA, the CDR3 is TGTGCCAGCAGTCGTAGACTCCGGCCACAAGAGACCCAGTACTTC.

The chain couples TRBV19 to TRBJ1-5; D perhaps matches TRBD1 (5 bases). Trimming took 8 bases from V and 0 from J, leaving 17 bases between them. CDR1 and CDR2 (germline): LNHDA, SQIVND (reference sequence). The CDR3 runs 16 residues. The CDR3 reads CASRLQGGYSNQPQHF. In nucleotides, the CDR3 is TGTGCCAGTCGTTTGCAGGGCGGGTATAGCAATCAGCCCCAGCATTTT.

The chain has TRBV6-5 and TRBJ1-5; the D is unclear. The CDR3 runs 12 residues. Trimming left V 7 bases short and J 5 bases short, with 9 bases between. CDR1 MNHEY and CDR2 SVGAGI come from the germline V gene. Here the CDR3 reads CASNGRDQPQHF. As DNA, the CDR3 is TGTGCCAGCAACGGCCGGGATCAGCCCCAGCATTTT.

The chain combines TRBV19 with TRBJ2-5; D unclear. The CDR3 has 15 amino acids. V lost 5 bases, J lost 0 bases, and 13 bases lay in between. Germline CDR1 is LNHDA and CDR2 is SQIVND (reference sequence). CDR3 in DNA: TGTGCCAGTAGTGTACTTCCACGGGACCAAGAGACCCAGTACTTC. This sequence encodes CASSVLPRDQETQYF.

This chain joins TRBV28 and TRBJ1-4; a possible D gene is TRBD1 (6 bases). V lost 3 bases and J 4 bases, leaving 9 bases between the germline ends. This CDR3 region has 14 residues. Germline CDR1 reads MDHEN; CDR2 reads SYDVKM. The CDR3 protein is CASSFGGGNEKLFF. In DNA, the CDR3 is TGTGCCAGCAGTTTTGGAGGGGGTAATGAAAAACTGTTTTTT.

This chain joins TRBV6-5 and TRBJ1-6, with D unclear. Germline assignment: CDR1 MNHEY and CDR2 SVGAGI. Trimming left V 10 bases short and J 5 bases short, with 12 bases between. The CDR3 contains 13 residues. CDR3 amino acids: CAIRIGHNSPLHF. The CDR3 coding sequence is TGTGCCATCCGCATCGGACATAATTCACCCCTCCACTTT.

V usage is TRBV7-6 and J usage is TRBJ2-7; TRBD1 might be the D (6 bases). This CDR3 comprises 16 residues. Looked up from germline, CDR1 is SGHVS and CDR2 is FNYEAQ. Trimming removed 1 base at V and 5 bases at J, with 18 bases between. CDR3 nucleotides: TGTGCCAGCAGCTTAGGGCCAGTGACAGGTCCAGACGAGCAGTACTTC. It is translated as CASSLGPVTGPDEQYF.

This clone was found once. The rearrangement joins TRBV7-3 to TRBJ1-6, with 7 bases lining up with TRBD1. CDR1 is SGHTA, CDR2 FQGTGA, per germline. The V and J ends lost 6 bases and 7 bases, in that order; junction bases with no gene match: 6. This CDR3 comprises 14 residues. The CDR3 bases are TGTGCCAGCAGTTCGACAGGGAACAATTCACCCCTCCACTTT. Its translation: CASSSTGNNSPLHF. Full variable domain (missing parts from reference TRBV7-3 and TRBJ1-6): GAGVSQTPSNKVTEKGKYVELRCDPISGHTALYWYRQSLGQGPEFLIYFQGTGAADDSGLPNDRFFAVRPEGSVSTLKIQRTERGDSAVYLCASSSTGNNSPLHFGNGTRLTVT.

This clone was detected only a few times. CDR3 DNA sequence: TGTGCCAGCAGTACTCTCGGGGGCGCGAGCTACACCTTC. Amino acids: CASSTLGGASYTF. This sequence joins TRBV28 and TRBJ1-2, with a weak D call TRBD1 (6 bases). The V end was cut by 5 bases, the J end by 9 bases, with 16 bases between. Germline lookup yields CDR1 MDHEN and CDR2 SYDVKM. This CDR3 comprises 13 residues.

This rearrangement joins TRBV7-2 to TRBJ1-6; TRBD1 might be the D (6 bases). V dropped 2 bases and J dropped 2 bases, with 13 bases sitting between them. CDR3 size: 17 residues. CDR1 is SGHTA and CDR2 is FQGNSA in the germline V gene. The CDR3 region has the DNA TGTGCCAGCAGCTTATCCCGGGACACCGCCTATAATTCACCCCTCCACTTT. Protein sequence: CASSLSRDTAYNSPLHF.